The subject of this entry is one TCR beta chain. Clones were sequenced by immunoSEQ multiplex PCR, and TCRdb holds only the in-frame ones, with some missing. This sample yields hundreds of thousands of clones, of which roughly 73% are seen a single time; 1.5% to 2% belongs to the top ten. The CDR3 sequence is 14 residues long. CDR1 is SEHNR and CDR2 is FQNEAQ in the germline V gene (reference sequence). Trimming removed 0 bases from V and 5 bases from J, with 11 bases in between. The record originates from a study of shared clonotypes between healthy human individuals. The chain has TRBV7-9 and TRBJ2-7; D perhaps matches TRBD1 (6 bases). Material for sequencing was memory CD4+ T cells sorted from blood. The subset was: CD45RA-negative fraction. This receptor was taken from a woman younger than 45 in good health. The DNA of the CDR3 is TGTGCCAGCAGCTTAGCGGGGGCGCCTCACGAGCAGTACTTC. This sequence encodes CASSLAGAPHEQYF.